Reported below is one T cell receptor (beta chain). In this sample, this clone turned up a few times. It lacks a known antigen. Per-nucleotide qualities are absent, and no much larger clonotype sits a single base away. Libraries came from the immunoSEQ multiplex PCR assay. For the multiplex PCR, a mixture combining 60 forward primers for TCR Vbeta segments and 13 reverse primers for TCR Jbeta segments was used. Amplification of the CDR3 region of rearranged TCR beta genes was performed with a multiplex PCR assay on genomic DNA. The Illumina HiSeq System was used to sequence the amplified TCR beta libraries as 87-base-pair reads. The paper's processing steps were these. In a later analysis, 80 million or so unique TCR beta chains were counted across the approximately 640 repertoires, and some 10 million of these chains were shared by at least two donors. A nearest-neighbor algorithm error-corrected the raw reads and collapsed the reads into unique sequences, merging closely related sequences to remove PCR and sequencing errors. CDR3 sequences were aligned to IMGT reference sequences to assign V, D and J gene segments. For a sequence to be retained, at least a six-nucleotide match to both a V gene segment and a J gene segment was required. A rearrangement was called productive if the CDR3 had no stop codons and remained in frame with V and J, and every other rearrangement was called non-productive. Following IMGT convention, CDR3 was defined as the stretch from the second conserved V-encoded cysteine to the conserved J-encoded phenylalanine. In an earlier analysis of around 570 of the donors, sequences lacking an unambiguous match to a single V gene segment were excluded. An earlier analysis of several hundred of the donors called V segments functional above 56.7% productive rearrangements and segregating when the between-donor standard deviation exceeded 5%. A statistical classification framework was developed to diagnose cytomegalovirus status using the catalog of TCR beta chain sequences. In a later analysis, V and J genes were assigned by comparing TCR nucleotide sequences against IMGT/GENE-DB human TR gene sequences. A later analysis assigned CDR3 sequences and most-parsimonious VDJ recombination scenarios with the TCRdist pipeline. In a later analysis, each TCR beta chain was defined by its CDR3 amino acid sequence together with its V-gene family, and reads without a unique V-gene family were excluded. A later analysis removed 592 highly shared, low-generation-probability nucleotide sequences to deal with suspected cross-contamination and a sequencing artifact. In a later analysis, a clonal expansion index for each public chain was calculated from normalized within-repertoire ranks of inferred template counts. In a later analysis, generation probabilities were computed using a VDJ recombination model fitted to out-of-frame rearrangements, and the results were checked against IGoR. In a later analysis, hypergeometric tests were used to score TCR-TCR, TCR-HLA and TCR-CMV co-occurrence, with a repertoire-size bias correction applied to TCR pairs. In a later analysis, false discovery rates were estimated by permuting HLA or CMV assignments 20 times. In a later analysis, co-occurring TCRs were grouped using DBSCAN, and TCRdist sequence similarity was added for clustering within HLA-allele-positive subsets. Co-occurrence clustering excluded repertoires with fewer than 30,000 or more than 120,000 public chains, plus five with anomalous nucleotide sharing. TCRdb carries this immuneACCESS record with in-frame sequences only. Its versions omit some clonotypes, under half of them owing to an unresolved V gene in the studies checked, with the rest unexplained. Clone size and the V and J calls come from that table; the DNA yielded D and trimming. In all, the sample holds around 130,000 clones, and just under 75% of those were seen once. In total, the top ten clones hold approximately 6.3% of the sample.

The sample comes from a study of cytomegalovirus exposure and HLA in healthy donors (dated by TCRdb to about 2017). In terms of the full investigation: An earlier analysis of roughly 500 of the donors reported approximately 300 Gb of sequence data and 90 million to 120 million unique TCR beta sequences obtained from about 200 million T cells. Roughly 300 gigabases of sequencing data and approximately 84 million unique TCR sequences were included in an early release covering 550 to 800 HLA-typed donors. Of the roughly 400 genotyped donors, roughly 80% fell in the genetic ancestry cluster associated with self-reported Caucasian donors. The study aimed to test whether cataloging public T cell receptors could reveal signatures of past pathogen exposure. The study profiled the T cell repertoires of hundreds of subjects by immunosequencing and related them to cytomegalovirus serostatus. A separate validation cohort of approximately 130 different subjects was used in addition to the roughly 700-subject first cohort. High-throughput TCR immunosequencing, statistical association of individual TCRs with disease status, and machine learning were combined to predict cytomegalovirus infection status. A later analysis re-examined previously published TCR beta repertoires from roughly 720 donors and added high-resolution HLA genotyping to investigate patterns of TCR occurrence. Rather than drawing on any new phenotypic data, the later analysis identified candidate immune exposures from TCR beta sequences and the way those sequences occurred across donors. In an earlier analysis of 587 of the donors, high-throughput TCR beta sequencing was used to judge whether each TCR beta V gene segment behaved as functional or pseudogenic. Alongside the repertoire data, information on donor age, sex, ethnicity and CMV serostatus was compiled. A later genetic analysis used genome-wide SNP genotypes for about three fifths of the 666 donors, treating that subset as a discovery cohort. All discovery cohort repertoires had been generated on a single sequencing platform. HLA typing included class I and class II loci at four-digit resolution. The number of donors typed differed by locus, with 629-630 for A, B, C, DRB1 and DQB1, more than 500 for DQA1, 606 for DPA1, and 400 to 490 for DPB1. Roughly five DR-DQ haplotypes were handled as single units for association and clustering because linkage in the cohort was strong. Among about 360 genotyped donors of the cohort, an average of 235,054 unique TCR beta nucleotide sequences were sequenced per donor, about a sixth of them non-productive.

The cohort was made up of 500 to 800 healthy bone marrow donors. At the time of sampling, all cohort members were nominally healthy, though unrecorded immune exposures were likely present. The donor tested CMV seropositive, placing the donor among the roughly 270 seropositive members of the cohort. A peripheral blood sample was provided by each donor, and peripheral blood mononuclear cells were used for TCR beta sequencing. Genomic DNA was extracted from the blood cell samples with the Qiagen DNeasy Blood Extraction Kit. At the junction V is shortened by 8 bases and J by 4 bases; bases outside the gene matches: 5. There are 14 amino acids in the CDR3, from cysteine to phenylalanine inclusive. The sequence is cut down to CDR3 DNA, 42 bases in frame from base 1. The germline V gene gives CDR1 as MRHNA and CDR2 as SNTAGT. What the study reported, not specific to this receptor: Across donors, most TCR sequences were observed very rarely, whereas some public TCRs were present in many individuals. Compared with equally common non-associated chains, HLA-associated TCR beta chains in a later analysis were more clonally expanded and had lower generation probabilities. A few of the identified cytomegalovirus-associated TCR beta chains were confirmed in vitro to be specific for cytomegalovirus antigens. According to a later analysis, TCR association rates differed among HLA loci, with DRB1 alleles showing the most associated TCRs and HLA-C alleles showing the fewest. Cytomegalovirus status was reported to be diagnosed by the classifier with high specificity and sensitivity in both the original and validation cohorts. In the study, about 150 TCR beta chains were listed as associated with cytomegalovirus. According to a later genetic analysis, donors in an Asian-associated ancestry cluster had fewer N-insertions in productive TCRs than the approximately 690-donor mean. In this cohort, only TCR beta chains were sequenced, and detectable features were limited by the absence of alpha or paired-chain data. The authors suggested that the approach could potentially be generalized to other disease states and immunological phenotypes. Correlated functional status among segregating V segments might be attributable to linkage disequilibrium, but an unknown experimental factor could not be ruled out. Presence/absence analyses assumed roughly uniform sequencing depth across donors, an assumption that may not hold. Immune exposure information for the cohort was limited to CMV serostatus. Because some donors lacked HLA typing at each locus, the association tests relied only on the typed subset. A cluster of highly shared sequence variants was judged likely to be a technical artifact of the sequencing pipeline. According to a later analysis, parvovirus B19, influenza, CMV and Epstein-Barr virus appeared linked to several top co-occurrence clusters. Some IMGT-functional V segments, including TRBV6-2 and TRBV6-3, could not be told apart with the 87-base-pair reads, so those segments were excluded. The earlier analysis of 587 of the donors excluded 15 to 20 rarely observed V segments, including chromosome 9 orphons, because counts were too low. Specific HLA alleles were associated with 15,000 to 20,000 TCR beta sequences at a false discovery rate of 0.05 in a later analysis. Strong co-occurrence of HLA alleles, especially DR and DQ, made assigning TCR associations to individual alleles difficult. A further reported finding was that TCR beta sequences accurately predicted the HLA-A and HLA-B alleles for most subjects in the first cohort. An association between a missense DCLRE1C variant and V-gene and J-gene trimming of TCR beta chains was found in a later genetic analysis and replicated in an independent cohort. In a later analysis, most CMV-associated TCR beta chains were found to appear HLA-restricted, with HLA associations seemingly driven largely by CMV exposure. Broadly in line with IMGT annotations, most TCR beta V segments showed up in productive rearrangements about 87% or about 30% of the time in an earlier analysis of 450 to 600 of the donors.

The receptor was isolated from a man between 35 and 55 years old in good health and CMV-seropositive. The chain is assembled from TRBV6-4 and TRBJ1-6, with 7 bases in between that match TRBD1. Sequencing input: PBMCs. The DNA sequence reads TGTGCCAGCGGCCGGGACAGTTATAATTCACCCCTCCACTTT. Protein translation: CASGRDSYNSPLHF.